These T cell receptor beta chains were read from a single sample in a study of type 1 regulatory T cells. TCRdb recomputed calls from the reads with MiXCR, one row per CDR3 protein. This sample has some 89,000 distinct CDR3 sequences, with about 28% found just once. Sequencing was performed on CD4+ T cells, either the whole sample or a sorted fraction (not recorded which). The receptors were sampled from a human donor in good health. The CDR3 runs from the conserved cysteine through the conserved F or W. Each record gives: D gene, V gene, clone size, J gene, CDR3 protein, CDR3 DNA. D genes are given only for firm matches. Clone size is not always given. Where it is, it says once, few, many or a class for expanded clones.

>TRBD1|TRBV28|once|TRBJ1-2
CASSLPIGTGGGNYGYTF
TGTGCCAGCAGTTTACCGATCGGGACAGGGGGAGGTAACTATGGCTACACCTTC
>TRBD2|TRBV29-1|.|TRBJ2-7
CSVGRSSGPEQYF
TGCAGCGTTGGACGATCTAGCGGTCCCGAGCAGTACTTC
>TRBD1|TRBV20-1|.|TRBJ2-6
CSAIWDRGFSGANALTF
TGCAGTGCTATCTGGGACAGGGGATTCTCTGGGGCCAACGCCCTGACTTTC
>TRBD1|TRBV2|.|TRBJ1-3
CAGLRDRGAGNTIYF
TGTGCCGGATTACGGGACAGGGGTGCTGGAAACACCATATATTTT
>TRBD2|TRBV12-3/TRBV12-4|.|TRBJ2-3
CASSPPLATDTQYF
TGTGCCAGCAGTCCCCCACTAGCGACAGATACGCAGTATTTT
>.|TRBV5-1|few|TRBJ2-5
CASSFRPGETQYF
TGCGCCAGCAGCTTCCGACCCGGGGAGACCCAGTACTTC
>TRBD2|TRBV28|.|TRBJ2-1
CASSPRGGREWNEQFF
TGTGCCAGCAGCCCCCGCGGCGGGCGGGAGTGGAATGAGCAGTTCTTC
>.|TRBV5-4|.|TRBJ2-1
CASSLVVSSNVNEQFF
TGTGCCAGCAGCTTGGTGGTGTCTAGCAATGTCAATGAGCAGTTCTTC
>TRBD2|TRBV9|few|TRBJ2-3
CASSTVAGATDTQYF
TGTGCCAGCAGTACAGTAGCGGGAGCCACAGATACGCAGTATTTT
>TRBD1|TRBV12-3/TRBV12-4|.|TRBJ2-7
CASSRTGVINEQYF
TGTGCCAGCAGTAGGACAGGGGTCATCAACGAGCAGTACTTC
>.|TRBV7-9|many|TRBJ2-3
CASSLEGWRGSLRGDTQYF
TGTGCCAGCAGCTTAGAAGGTTGGAGGGGGAGCCTCAGGGGAGATACGCAGTATTTT
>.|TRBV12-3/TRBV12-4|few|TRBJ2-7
CASSTREQRLYF
TGTGCCAGCAGTACCCGGGAGCAGCGTCTGTACTTC
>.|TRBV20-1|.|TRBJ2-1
CSARIVRPSSYNEQFF
TGCAGTGCTAGAATCGTGAGGCCCAGCTCCTACAATGAGCAGTTCTTC
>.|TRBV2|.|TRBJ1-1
CASSSDALEAFF
TGTGCCAGCAGTTCTGACGCTCTTGAAGCTTTCTTT
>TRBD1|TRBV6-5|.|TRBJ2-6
CASSSTGYGANVLTF
TGTGCCAGCAGTTCGACAGGGTACGGGGCCAACGTCCTGACTTTC
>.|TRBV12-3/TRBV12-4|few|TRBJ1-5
CASSFGSRQPQHF
TGTGCCAGCAGTTTTGGGTCCCGTCAGCCCCAGCATTTT
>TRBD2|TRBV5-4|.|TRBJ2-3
CASSRGLAGGADTQYF
TGTGCCAGCAGCCGGGGGCTAGCGGGAGGCGCAGATACGCAGTATTTT
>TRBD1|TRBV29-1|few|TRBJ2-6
CSVEGPGQGLSGANVLTF
TGCAGCGTTGAAGGGCCGGGACAGGGACTTTCTGGGGCCAACGTCCTGACTTTC
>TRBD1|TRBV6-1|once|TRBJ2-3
CASSEPGTGDADTQYF
TGTGCCAGCAGTGAGCCCGGAACAGGGGACGCAGATACGCAGTATTTT
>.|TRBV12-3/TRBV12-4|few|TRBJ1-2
CASRPGILYGYTF
TGTGCCAGCAGGCCGGGGATCCTCTATGGCTACACCTTC
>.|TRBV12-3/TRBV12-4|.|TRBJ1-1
CASRPRPMNTEAFF
TGTGCCAGCAGGCCTCGTCCCATGAACACTGAAGCTTTCTTT
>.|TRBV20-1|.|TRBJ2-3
CSASLRGWPDTQYF
TGCAGTGCTAGTCTTCGGGGGTGGCCAGATACGCAGTATTTT
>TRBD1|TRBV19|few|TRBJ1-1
CAVRTGTMNTEAFF
TGTGCCGTCAGGACAGGAACGATGAACACTGAAGCTTTCTTT
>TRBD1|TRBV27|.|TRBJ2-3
CASADRVMIVDTQYF
TGTGCCAGCGCCGACAGGGTTATGATTGTGGATACGCAGTATTTT
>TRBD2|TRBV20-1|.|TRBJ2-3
CSGWLAESTDTQYF
TGCAGTGGTTGGCTAGCGGAGAGCACAGATACGCAGTATTTT
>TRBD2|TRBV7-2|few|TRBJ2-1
CASSLREGRNNEQFF
TGTGCCAGCAGCCTACGGGAGGGCCGCAACAATGAGCAGTTCTTC
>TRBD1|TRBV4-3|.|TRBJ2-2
CASSQSQGANGELFF
TGCGCCAGCAGCCAGTCCCAGGGGGCGAACGGGGAGCTGTTTTTT
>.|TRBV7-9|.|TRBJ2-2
CASENEGRTGELFF
TGTGCCAGCGAAAACGAGGGGAGGACCGGGGAGCTGTTTTTT